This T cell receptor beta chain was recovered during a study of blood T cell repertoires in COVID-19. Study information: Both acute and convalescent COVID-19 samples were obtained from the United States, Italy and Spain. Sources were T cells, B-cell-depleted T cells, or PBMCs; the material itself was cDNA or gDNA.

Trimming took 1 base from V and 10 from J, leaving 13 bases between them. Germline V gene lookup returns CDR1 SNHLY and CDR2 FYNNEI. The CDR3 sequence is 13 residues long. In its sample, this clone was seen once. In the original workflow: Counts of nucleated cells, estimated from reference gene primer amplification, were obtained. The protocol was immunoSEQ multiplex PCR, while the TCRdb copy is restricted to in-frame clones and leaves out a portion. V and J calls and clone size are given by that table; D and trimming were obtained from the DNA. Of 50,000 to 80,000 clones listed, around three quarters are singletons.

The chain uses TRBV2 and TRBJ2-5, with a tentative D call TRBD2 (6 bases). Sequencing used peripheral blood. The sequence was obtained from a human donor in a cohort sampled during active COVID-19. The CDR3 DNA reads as TGTGCCAGCAGTGAAGGGGGACGGACTAACCAGTACTTC. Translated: CASSEGGRTNQYF.